Below, 13 T cell receptor beta chains from the same sample are listed, as sequenced in a study of shared clonotypes between healthy human individuals (dated by TCRdb to the early 2020s). Library preparation employed the immunoSEQ multiplex PCR assay. TCRdb took this table from immuneACCESS and kept in-frame rearrangements with V and J called. Such tables lack part of the clones; where checked against another copy, unresolved V genes explain under half of the gap, and the rest is unexplained. This sample gives approximately 2.1 million clones in total; more than 80% of them show up just once. The ten largest make up 0.39% of the sample. Sequenced: naive CD4+ T cells from PBMCs. Sample cell subset or site, as interpreted from the label and publication: CD45RA+ positively selected. These receptors were collected from a man aged 18 to 29 in good health. Some clones in this sample may be carry-over from other donors' samples.

The rearrangement links TRBV29-1 to TRBJ2-2; D perhaps matches TRBD2 (5 bases). The germline V gene has CDR1 SQVTM and CDR2 ANQGSEA. CDR3 length: 15 amino acids. V lost 3 bases and J 2 bases, leaving 13 bases between the germline ends. The CDR3 is CSVDGVGANTGELFF. For the CDR3, the DNA is TGCAGCGTTGATGGGGTGGGAGCTAACACCGGGGAGCTGTTTTTT.

J is TRBJ1-1 and V is TRBV18; no clear D. The germline V gene encodes CDR1 KGHSH and CDR2 LQKENI. This CDR3 spans 16 amino acids. The germline V and J ends were trimmed by 3 bases and 1 base, with 15 bases remaining between them. CDR3 region: CASSPTAGSSNTEAFF. Written as DNA, the CDR3 is TGTGCCAGCTCACCCACAGCCGGGTCGTCGAACACTGAAGCTTTCTTT.

The rearrangement uses TRBV28 and TRBJ2-7; 7 bases align to TRBD1. Germline assignment: CDR1 MDHEN and CDR2 SYDVKM. The V segment lost 4 bases and the J segment 1 base; nucleotides outside the gene matches: 7. The CDR3 has 15 amino acids. CDR3 in DNA: TGTGCCAGCAGTTCTACAGGGGCAAGGTCCTACGAGCAGTACTTC. Protein sequence: CASSSTGARSYEQYF.

The chain uses TRBV2 and TRBJ1-2, with D perhaps matching TRBD1 (5 bases). Looked up from germline, CDR1 is SNHLY and CDR2 is FYNNEI. This CDR3 is built from 13 residues. V was pared by 4 bases and J by 8 bases, with 14 bases between. CDR3 sequence (DNA): TGTGCCAGCAGTGTGTCGGGGACCGTGGGCTACACCTTC. This sequence encodes CASSVSGTVGYTF.

V usage is TRBV5-1 and J usage is TRBJ2-5; D may be TRBD1 or TRBD2 (7 bases each). Germline values: CDR1 SGHRS, CDR2 YFSETQ. Trimming stripped 1 base from V and 7 bases from J, with 20 bases between. The CDR3 loop spans 16 amino acids. The CDR3 here is CASSLTIQGERGTQYF. The CDR3 DNA is TGCGCCAGCAGCTTGACAATCCAGGGGGAGCGGGGGACCCAGTACTTC.

Points on this clone: The sample carries other DNA sequences with the same CDR3. The V gene is TRBV7-9, the J gene TRBJ1-1; maybe TRBD1 (5 bases). The CDR3 extends over 13 amino acids. In germline, CDR1 is SEHNR, CDR2 FQNEAQ (reference sequence). V lost 2 bases and J 4 bases, leaving 8 bases between the germline ends. CDR3 loop: CASSLLGVTEAFF. CDR3 sequence (DNA): TGTGCCAGCAGCTTACTGGGGGTCACTGAAGCTTTCTTT.

This chain joins TRBV7-8 and TRBJ1-1; no reliable D call. V was trimmed by 5 bases and J by 0 bases, leaving 7 bases between them. This CDR3 comprises 13 residues. In germline, CDR1 is SGHVS, CDR2 FQNEAQ. The DNA of the CDR3 is TGTGCCAGCAGCATCAATATGAACACTGAAGCTTTCTTT. It specifies CASSINMNTEAFF.

This rearrangement joins TRBV18 to TRBJ2-7, with D unclear. V was cut by 3 bases and J by 2 bases, with 8 bases left in between. The CDR3 extends over 13 amino acids. Germline V gives CDR1 KGHSH, CDR2 LQKENI. The CDR3 region has the DNA TGTGCCAGCTCACCGCTATCTCCCTACGAGCAGTACTTC. Protein: CASSPLSPYEQYF.

V is TRBV11-1 and J is TRBJ2-7, with TRBD1 identical over 7 bases. The V gene's germline CDR1 is SGHAT and CDR2 FQDESV (reference sequence). CDR3 length equals 16 residues. Trimming removed 4 bases from V and 0 bases from J; junction bases left unmatched: 9. The CDR3 nucleotides read TGTGCCAGCAGCTCCCCCCTAGGGACAGACTCCTACGAGCAGTACTTC. This gives the protein CASSSPLGTDSYEQYF.

The chain links TRBV4-1 to TRBJ1-3, with a tentative D call TRBD1 (6 bases). The CDR3 extends over 17 amino acids. Deletions cut 0 bases from V and 6 bases from J, with 18 bases between. The germline gives CDR1 MGHRA, CDR2 YSYEKL. The CDR3 sequence: CASSQDLFRGPQNTIYF. The CDR3 coding sequence is TGCGCCAGCAGCCAAGATCTTTTCAGGGGCCCCCAAAACACCATATATTTT.

The chain joins TRBV28 to TRBJ2-3; tentative D call: TRBD2 (5 bases). The CDR3 contains 14 residues. V was trimmed by 3 bases and J by 1 base, leaving 8 bases between them. From germline, CDR1 is MDHEN and CDR2 SYDVKM. CDR3 region: CASSFRTGTDTQYF. CDR3 in DNA: TGTGCCAGCAGTTTTCGGACTGGCACAGATACGCAGTATTTT.

The rearrangement uses TRBV27 and TRBJ2-2; 9 nucleotides line up with TRBD2. From germline, CDR1 is MNHEY and CDR2 SMNVEV (reference sequence). J was trimmed by 0 bases and V by 4 bases; bases with no gene match: 0. This CDR3 is built from 15 residues. CDR3 DNA: TGTGCCAGCAGTTCTAGCGGGACGAACACCGGGGAGCTGTTTTTT. It codes for CASSSSGTNTGELFF.

The sample holds one count of this clone. This sequence joins TRBV6-6 and TRBJ2-3; the match to TRBD1 covers 7 bases. V trimming: 5 bases; J trimming: 1 base; junction bases outside the gene matches: 6. Germline V gene data show CDR1 as MNHNY and CDR2 as SVGAGI (reference sequence). The CDR3 consists of 15 residues. The CDR3 protein is CASSVRQGGTDTQYF. The CDR3 nucleotides are TGTGCCAGCAGTGTCAGACAGGGAGGCACAGATACGCAGTATTTT.